This T cell receptor (beta chain) was retrieved from a study of cytomegalovirus exposure and HLA in healthy donors. Overall study results and limits: Several V segments, TRBV6-2 and TRBV6-3 among them, could not be told apart and were dropped.

Healthy people donating bone marrow made up the donors. The CDR3 consists of 16 residues. Per the germline V gene, CDR1 is MNHEY and CDR2 is SVGAGI. Trimming cost V 0 bases and J 7 bases, with 15 bases left between them. PCR primers comprised 60 Vbeta and 13 Jbeta primers. TCRdb's copy holds only in-frame clones and misses some; the assay was immunoSEQ multiplex PCR. The repertoire shows under 150,000 clones; the top ten hold roughly 1.4%. On this clone: Its target is not known.

Sequencing was performed on PBMCs. This clonotype was sampled from a woman between 35 and 50 years old in good health and CMV-seronegative. The chain couples TRBV6-5 to TRBJ1-4, with D maybe TRBD1 (6 bases). CDR3 coding DNA: TGTGCCAGCAGTTACTCCCCGGCAGGGGTAGGTGAAAAACTGTTTTTT. Translation: CASSYSPAGVGEKLFF.